Listed below are T cell receptor beta chains from one sample, sequenced in a study of blood T cell repertoires in COVID-19. TCRdb keeps only in-frame clones here, not all; method: immunoSEQ multiplex PCR. The sample holds 200,000 to 300,000 clones, around 90% seen once. What was sequenced was peripheral blood. These receptors were collected from a woman aged 25 to 45 with acute or convalescent COVID-19. CDR3s include the opening cysteine and the closing phenylalanine or tryptophan. The D gene is left open where the match is weak. Where a row states a size, it is once, few, many or the class of an expanded clone; other rows omit it.

j_gene	abundance	d_gene	v_gene	CDR3aa	CDR3nt
TRBJ1-2	.	.	TRBV4-3	CASSPTESRVGGYTF	TGCGCCAGCAGCCCGACCGAATCCAGGGTCGGTGGCTACACCTTC
TRBJ1-1	.	.	TRBV24-1	CATSVEVHTEAFF	TGTGCCACCAGTGTTGAGGTCCACACTGAAGCTTTCTTT
TRBJ2-7	.	.	TRBV2	CASRGRLASAYEQYF	TGTGCCAGCAGAGGTCGGCTAGCGAGCGCCTACGAGCAGTACTTC
TRBJ1-2	few	TRBD1	TRBV27	CASSLQGQGNYGYTF	TGTGCCAGCAGTCTACAGGGACAGGGTAACTATGGCTACACCTTC
TRBJ2-2	.	.	TRBV11-2	CASSRSNSNTGELFF	TGTGCCAGCAGCCGCTCTAATTCGAACACCGGGGAGCTGTTTTTT
TRBJ2-3	.	TRBD2	TRBV5-1	CASSFASGRISDTQYF	TGCGCCAGCAGCTTTGCTAGCGGGAGGATTTCAGATACGCAGTATTTT
TRBJ2-2	once	.	TRBV3-1/TRBV3-2	CASSQVGGTGELFF	TGTGCCAGCAGCCAAGTGGGGGGCACCGGGGAGCTGTTTTTT
TRBJ2-5	.	.	TRBV12-3/TRBV12-4	CASSFGPAGTQYF	TGTGCCAGCAGTTTCGGACCGGCGGGGACCCAGTACTTC
TRBJ1-2	few	.	TRBV6-5	CASRDRRESFYGYTF	TGTGCCAGCAGAGACCGTCGGGAGTCCTTCTATGGCTACACCTTC
TRBJ2-7	.	TRBD1	TRBV6-5	CASRDGQGQLGEQYF	TGTGCCAGCAGGGATGGACAGGGACAACTCGGTGAGCAGTACTTC
TRBJ1-1	.	.	TRBV10-3	CAIKENRVENTEAFF	TGTGCCATCAAAGAAAACAGGGTCGAGAACACTGAAGCTTTCTTT
TRBJ2-5	.	TRBD2	TRBV9	CASSASGSGRAPETQYF	TGTGCCAGCAGCGCCAGTGGGAGCGGGAGGGCCCCAGAGACCCAGTACTTC
TRBJ2-2	.	TRBD2	TRBV11-3	CASSSGLAGKDGELFF	TGTGCCAGCAGCTCTGGTCTAGCGGGAAAAGACGGGGAGCTGTTTTTT
TRBJ1-2	.	TRBD1	TRBV10-2	CASTRGTGHGGYTF	TGCGCCAGTACCCGCGGGACAGGGCATGGTGGCTACACCTTC
TRBJ2-2	.	.	TRBV23-1	CASTTGGPLNTGELFF	TGCGCCAGCACTACCGGAGGACCGCTGAACACCGGGGAGCTGTTTTTT
TRBJ1-2	few	.	TRBV10-3	CAISERGGTNYGYTF	TGTGCCATCAGTGAACGAGGCGGAACTAACTATGGCTACACCTTC
TRBJ1-2	.	.	TRBV12-3/TRBV12-4	CASSLQGFGGYTF	TGTGCCAGCAGCTTGCAGGGTTTTGGTGGCTACACCTTC
TRBJ1-2	.	TRBD1	TRBV2	CASSSTGSYGYTF	TGTGCCAGCAGTTCGACAGGGAGCTATGGCTACACCTTC
TRBJ2-7	.	.	TRBV6-2/TRBV6-3	CASSRPGQNLEQYF	TGTGCCAGCAGTCGTCCCGGACAGAACCTGGAGCAGTACTTC
TRBJ2-1	.	TRBD2	TRBV19	CASSTLAGVIYNEQFF	TGTGCCAGTAGTACGTTAGCGGGAGTTATATACAATGAGCAGTTCTTC
TRBJ1-5	.	.	TRBV7-8	CASSQRQRNQPQHF	TGTGCCAGCAGCCAGAGACAGAGAAATCAGCCCCAGCATTTT
TRBJ2-2	once	TRBD2	TRBV19	CASSSSGRRRTGELFF	TGTGCCAGTAGTTCGAGCGGGAGGCGTCGGACCGGGGAGCTGTTTTTT
TRBJ2-1	.	.	TRBV7-9	CASSPSGLGSSYNEQFF	TGTGCCAGCAGCCCGTCCGGACTGGGAAGCTCCTACAATGAGCAGTTCTTC
TRBJ2-7	few	TRBD2	TRBV10-3	CAISFGTSAEQYF	TGTGCCATCAGTTTCGGAACTAGCGCCGAGCAGTACTTC
TRBJ2-3	.	.	TRBV11-3	CASSFGPDTQYF	TGTGCCAGCAGCTTCGGTCCAGATACGCAGTATTTT
TRBJ2-3	.	.	TRBV2	CASTAGTWAQYF	TGTGCCAGCACCGCCGGGACTTGGGCGCAGTATTTT
TRBJ1-2	few	TRBD1	TRBV7-2	CASSPSRQGGGYTF	TGTGCCAGCAGCCCTTCACGACAGGGCGGCGGCTACACCTTC
TRBJ2-7	once	.	TRBV11-2	CASSLEGAFYEQYF	TGTGCCAGCAGCTTAGAGGGGGCGTTCTACGAGCAGTACTTC
TRBJ2-7	.	.	TRBV21-1	CASSKAWLNYEQYF	TGTGCCAGCAGCAAAGCGTGGCTCAACTACGAGCAGTACTTC
TRBJ2-3	.	.	TRBV3-1/TRBV3-2	CASSRIPGYSTDTQYF	TGTGCCAGCAGCCGTATACCGGGTTATAGCACAGATACGCAGTATTTT
TRBJ2-5	once	.	TRBV27	CASSFAGKETQYF	TGTGCCAGCAGTTTTGCAGGGAAGGAGACCCAGTACTTC
TRBJ1-5	.	.	TRBV5-1	CASSLSPGAANQPQHF	TGCGCCAGCAGCTTGAGCCCGGGAGCGGCAAATCAGCCCCAGCATTTT
TRBJ2-3	once	TRBD1	TRBV4-3	CASSETTGGATDTQYF	TGCGCCAGCAGCGAAACAACAGGGGGAGCAACAGATACGCAGTATTTT
TRBJ2-1	.	.	TRBV5-1	CASSPPVFHNEQFF	TGCGCCAGCAGCCCCCCGGTGTTTCACAATGAGCAGTTCTTC
TRBJ1-1	.	.	TRBV6-5	CASSMNTEAFF	TGTGCCAGCAGCATGAACACTGAAGCTTTCTTT
TRBJ2-2	.	.	TRBV3-1/TRBV3-2	CASSQDLADFGELFF	TGTGCCAGCAGCCAAGATTTAGCGGACTTTGGGGAGCTGTTTTTT
TRBJ2-3	.	.	TRBV7-3	CASSLEGGASIRTQYF	TGTGCCAGCAGCTTAGAGGGGGGGGCCTCAATTAGAACGCAGTATTTT
TRBJ2-3	.	.	TRBV5-8	CASSLAGYTDTQYF	TGTGCCAGCAGCTTGGCGGGGTACACAGATACGCAGTATTTT
TRBJ2-3	.	.	TRBV7-9	CASSFGGQFTDTQYF	TGTGCCAGCAGCTTCGGGGGTCAATTCACAGATACGCAGTATTTT
TRBJ2-7	.	TRBD2	TRBV7-9	CASSLDGTSYEQYF	TGTGCCAGCAGCCTAGACGGGACTAGCTACGAGCAGTACTTC
TRBJ2-3	.	TRBD2	TRBV7-2	CASSFTAGVDTQYF	TGTGCCAGCAGCTTCACGGCGGGAGTAGATACGCAGTATTTT
TRBJ2-5	once	.	TRBV5-1	CASSLLVAAQETQYF	TGCGCCAGCAGCTTGTTAGTAGCGGCCCAAGAGACCCAGTACTTC
TRBJ1-2	.	TRBD1	TRBV10-3	CAISNKTGTGLYGYTF	TGTGCCATCAGCAACAAAACCGGGACAGGGTTATATGGCTACACCTTC
TRBJ2-2	once	.	TRBV11-2	CASSLSTANTGELFF	TGTGCCAGCAGCTTGTCGACAGCGAACACCGGGGAGCTGTTTTTT
TRBJ1-2	.	.	TRBV3-1/TRBV3-2	CASSQDQGTYGYTF	TGTGCCAGCAGCCAAGATCAGGGCACCTATGGCTACACCTTC
TRBJ2-5	.	TRBD2	TRBV13	CASSLGLAGGPGETQYF	TGTGCCAGCAGCTTAGGCCTAGCGGGAGGGCCTGGAGAGACCCAGTACTTC
TRBJ2-7	.	TRBD2	TRBV7-2	CASSLVSFQLAGSYEQYF	TGTGCCAGCAGCTTAGTCAGTTTTCAACTAGCGGGGAGCTACGAGCAGTACTTC
TRBJ2-5	.	TRBD2	TRBV7-2	CASSRSGSYQETQYF	TGTGCCAGCAGCCGTAGCGGGAGTTACCAAGAGACCCAGTACTTC
TRBJ2-3	.	TRBD2	TRBV10-1	CASRGLAGVFAPDTQYF	TGCGCCAGCAGGGGACTAGCGGGAGTATTTGCCCCAGATACGCAGTATTTT